In this sample, the clone carrying this T cell receptor (beta chain) turned up a few times. Per the original methods: Scientists estimated how many nucleated cells there were by amplifying reference gene primers. Profiling relied on immunoSEQ multiplex PCR, and the TCRdb table lists in-frame clones only, not all of them. The D gene and trimming were derived from the DNA, and the V and J assignments and clone size from that table. The sample lists approximately 70,000 clones, roughly nine tenths seen once, with roughly 3.6% in the top ten. V shed 6 bases and J shed 7 bases, with 16 bases lying between them. This CDR3 has 13 residues. CDR1 is MNHEY and CDR2 is SVGEGT in the germline V gene. This sample stems from a study of blood T cell repertoires in COVID-19.

The V call is TRBV6-2 or TRBV6-3, the J call TRBJ2-7; weak D call: TRBD1 (5 bases). The sequence was obtained from a woman in her forties or fifties with COVID-19, enrolled during active disease. The sequencing sample was made of peripheral blood. The CDR3 loop is CASSPHRLGEQYF. CDR3 nucleotides: TGTGCCAGCAGCCCTCACAGGCTGGGGGAGCAGTACTTC.